This T cell receptor (beta chain) was identified during a study of OX40 agonist ivuxolimab in advanced cancers. The length of the CDR3 is 14 residues. Unmatched junction bases numbered 1, after V lost 5 bases and J lost 1 base. Looked up from germline, CDR1 is SGHVS and CDR2 is FNYEAQ. The assay was immunoSEQ multiplex PCR, and TCRdb's table has in-frame clones only and misses some. Found here are roughly 40,000 clones, 81% of them singletons; the top ten hold 2.5% to 3%. The TCR was taken from an adult with an advanced solid tumor such as melanoma, head and neck, liver or kidney cancer. The sequences come from CD4+ or CD8+ T cells sorted from blood, collected in a trial of the OX40 agonist ivuxolimab. The rearrangement uses TRBV7-6 and TRBJ2-7; TRBD2 aligns across 11 bases. The CDR3 DNA reads TGTGCCAGCAGCCGACTAGCGGGGTCCTACGAGCAGTACTTC. This encodes CASSRLAGSYEQYF.